This T cell receptor (beta chain) was identified in a study of PD-L1 blockade in urothelial cancer (dated by TCRdb to 2015 to 2018). With respect to the entire study: Therapy was started in the mid-2010s for all patients, and atezolizumab 1,200 mg was administered intravenously every 3 weeks. Roughly 9 patients reached durable clinical benefit, while some 20 patients did not. Tumor samples yielded a median of roughly 1,400 T cells and 900 to 1,200 unique TCRs, with median clonality around 0.096 and T cell proportion about 0.098. About 90% of the 29 patients were identified as males with urothelial cancer of bladder origin, and a prior smoking history was reported by 18 of 29 patients. Progression-free survival longer than 6 months counted as durable clinical benefit, and TCR features were additionally tested against both progression-free and overall survival. Pretreatment tumor samples, along with matched peripheral blood collected serially before and after atezolizumab treatment, underwent TCR sequencing. Patients had an ECOG performance status of 0 or 1 and had received between 0 and 3 prior chemotherapy regimens. Five patients were excluded from tumor TCR analyses because tumors from two patients failed quality control and three patients had no tumor available. Pretreatment blood TCR-seq was available for nearly 30 patients, at least one posttreatment blood collection was obtained for roughly 24 patients, and tumor TCR-seq was available for roughly 24 patients. In the same patients, pretreatment tumors underwent whole exome sequencing and RNA sequencing in addition to TCR sequencing. Somatic, immune and clinical correlates of response to PD-L1 blockade with atezolizumab in urothelial cancer were the focus of an exploratory multi-omic analysis. Overall results and qualifications from the work: Small sample size (n ≈ 29) and many exploratory analyses mean the results are intended to be hypothesis-generating. The proportion of tumor-infiltrating T lymphocytes was higher in patients with durable benefit (n of about 25, Mann-Whitney p = 0.047). The tumor samples were FFPE, were not collected immediately before treatment, and were limited to one sample per patient, so heterogeneity may have been missed. At 3 weeks after the start of treatment, tumor-associated TCR clones in peripheral blood had expanded more in patients with durable benefit (n of about 20, p = 0.022).

Each PCR received spiked-in synthetic TCR analog templates so that absolute template abundance could be estimated from read counts. For FFPE tumors, housekeeping genes were amplified and quantified so that usable DNA could be estimated and T cell fraction could be computed. The immunoSEQ assay was used to amplify TCRbeta CDR3 regions from genomic DNA with bias-controlled V and J gene primers. Sequencing of rearranged TCRbeta segments was done at approximately 20X coverage. In the paper's pipeline: Clustering was used to correct sequencing errors, and CDR3s were annotated against IMGT to assign V, D and J genes. Downstream analyses used only productive TCRbeta rearrangements, leaving out any out-of-frame or stop-codon sequences. To compute clonality, Shannon entropy was normalized by the log of the number of unique productive sequences and then subtracted from one. Clones differing between time points or between blood and tumor were identified by Fisher's exact test with Benjamini-Hochberg correction at adjusted p below 0.01. In its TCRdb copy, this immuneACCESS table keeps in-frame sequences only and misses some clones. Where compared with another copy, unresolved V genes explain less than half of these, and the others have no known cause. V, J and clone size reflect that table, while D and trimming were determined from the DNA. This sample lists approximately 35,000 clones; approximately 40% were detected once. The ten largest make up more than 8.5% of the sample.

Details on this clone: Its antigen is still unknown. One base away there is no much larger clone; base qualities are not given.

The time point label on this specimen signifies: pretreatment tumor sample. A total of 29 patients with locally advanced or metastatic urothelial carcinoma, treated at Memorial Sloan Kettering on a trial protocol, made up the cohort. All tumor tissue used for sequencing was obtained prior to atezolizumab dosing. The Qiagen DNeasy Blood extraction kit was used to purify genomic DNA from total PBMCs and tumor samples. According to the germline V gene, CDR1 reads SGDLS and CDR2 reads YYNGEE. The CDR3 runs 14 amino acids, cysteine and phenylalanine included. The retained sequence is limited to the CDR3, 42 bases, with the frame set at the first base. A distance of 5 bases separates the germline ends of V and J, which lose 1 base and 0 bases respectively.

The source material was tumor tissue, sampled before atezolizumab (anti-PD-L1) treatment. This TCR derives from a man aged 60 to 69 with urothelial cancer. This chain joins TRBV9 to TRBJ1-3, with the D gene call left open. The CDR3 here reads CASSVLDSGNTIYF. In nucleotides, the sequence is TGTGCCAGCAGCGTATTGGACTCTGGAAACACCATATATTTT.